Shown below are 2 T cell receptor beta chains from a single sample sequenced in a study of cytomegalovirus exposure and HLA in healthy donors. PCR used 60 Vbeta primers and 13 Jbeta primers. Assay used: immunoSEQ multiplex PCR; TCRdb lists only in-frame clones, some missing. The repertoire holds 140,000 to 150,000 clones, with less than 85% as singletons. Sequences were obtained from PBMCs. All receptors come from a woman aged 55-75 years in good health and CMV-seropositive.

A few counts support this clone. The chain carries TRBV6-6 and TRBJ2-7, with TRBD1 identical over 9 bases. The CDR3 covers 16 residues. With V trimmed by 5 bases and J by 3 bases, 11 bases remained unmatched. Per the germline V gene, CDR1 is MNHNY and CDR2 is SVGAGI (reference sequence). CDR3: CASSNRQGVPLYEQYF. CDR3 nucleotide sequence: TGTGCCAGCAGTAACCGACAGGGGGTACCGCTCTACGAGCAGTACTTC.

CDR3 bases: TGTGCCAGTAGTAGGGACTCCCGGAGGGTATATAGCAATCAGCCCCAGCATTTT. Protein product: CASSRDSRRVYSNQPQHF. The chain is built from TRBV19 and TRBJ1-5, with D perhaps matching TRBD1 (5 bases). CDR1 and CDR2 from the germline V gene are LNHDA and SQIVND (reference sequence). Trimming took 4 bases from V and 0 from J, leaving 19 bases between them. The CDR3 has 18 residues.